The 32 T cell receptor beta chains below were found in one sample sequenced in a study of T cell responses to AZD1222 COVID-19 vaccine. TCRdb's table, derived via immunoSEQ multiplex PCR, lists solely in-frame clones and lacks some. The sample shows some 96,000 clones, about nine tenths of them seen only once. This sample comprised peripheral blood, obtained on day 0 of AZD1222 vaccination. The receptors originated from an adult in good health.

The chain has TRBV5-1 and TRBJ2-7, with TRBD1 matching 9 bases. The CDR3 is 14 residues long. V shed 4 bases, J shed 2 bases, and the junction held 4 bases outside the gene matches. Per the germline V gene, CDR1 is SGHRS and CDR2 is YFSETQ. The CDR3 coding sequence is TGCGCCAGCAGCAAAGACAGGGGGGCCTACGAGCAGTACTTC. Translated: CASSKDRGAYEQYF.

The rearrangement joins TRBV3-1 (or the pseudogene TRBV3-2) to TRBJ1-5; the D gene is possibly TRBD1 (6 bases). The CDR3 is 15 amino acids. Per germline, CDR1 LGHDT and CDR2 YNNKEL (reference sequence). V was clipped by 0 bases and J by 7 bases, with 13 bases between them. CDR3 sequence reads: CASSQDRGSWQPQHF. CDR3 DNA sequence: TGTGCCAGCAGCCAAGATAGGGGGAGCTGGCAGCCCCAGCATTTT.

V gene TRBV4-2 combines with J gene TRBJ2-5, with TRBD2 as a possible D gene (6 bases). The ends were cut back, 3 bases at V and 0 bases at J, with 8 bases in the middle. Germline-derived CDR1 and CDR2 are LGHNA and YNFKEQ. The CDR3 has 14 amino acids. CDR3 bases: TGTGCCAGCAGCCAGGCGGGGTACCAAGAGACCCAGTACTTC. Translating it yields CASSQAGYQETQYF.

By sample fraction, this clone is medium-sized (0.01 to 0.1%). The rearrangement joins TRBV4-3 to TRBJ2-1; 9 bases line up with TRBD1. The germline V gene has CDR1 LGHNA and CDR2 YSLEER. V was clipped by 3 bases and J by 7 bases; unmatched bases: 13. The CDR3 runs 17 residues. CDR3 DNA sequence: TGCGCCAGCAGCCACACAAACCATGGGGACAGGGTAAATGAGCAGTTCTTC. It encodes CASSHTNHGDRVNEQFF.

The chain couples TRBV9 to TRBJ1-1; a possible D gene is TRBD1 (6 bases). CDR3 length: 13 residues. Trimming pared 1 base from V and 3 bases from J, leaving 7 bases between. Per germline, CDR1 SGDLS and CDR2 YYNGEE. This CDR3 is CASSVQGYTEAFF. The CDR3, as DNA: TGTGCCAGCAGCGTACAGGGGTACACTGAAGCTTTCTTT.

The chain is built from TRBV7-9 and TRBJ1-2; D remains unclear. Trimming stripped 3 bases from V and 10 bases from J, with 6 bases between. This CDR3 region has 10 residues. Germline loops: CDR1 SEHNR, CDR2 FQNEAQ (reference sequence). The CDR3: CASSLVNYTF. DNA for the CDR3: TGTGCCAGCAGCTTGGTGAACTACACCTTC. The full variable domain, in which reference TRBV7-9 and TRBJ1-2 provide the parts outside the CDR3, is DTGVSQNPRHKITKRGQNVTFRCDPISEHNRLYWYRQTLGQGPEFLTYFQNEAQLEKSRLLSDRFSAERPKGSFSTLEIQRTEQGDSAMYLCASSLVNYTFGSGTRLTVV.

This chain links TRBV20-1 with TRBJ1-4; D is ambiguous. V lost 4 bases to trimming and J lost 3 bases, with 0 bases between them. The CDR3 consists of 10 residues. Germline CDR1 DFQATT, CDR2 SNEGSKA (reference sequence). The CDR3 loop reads CSATNEKLFF. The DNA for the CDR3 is TGCAGTGCTACTAATGAAAAACTGTTTTTT.

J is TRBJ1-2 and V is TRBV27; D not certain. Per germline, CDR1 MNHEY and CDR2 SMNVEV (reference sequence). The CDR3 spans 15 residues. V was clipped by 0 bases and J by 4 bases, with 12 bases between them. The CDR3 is CASSLSPGNFYGYTF. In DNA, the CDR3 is TGTGCCAGCAGTTTATCCCCGGGAAACTTCTATGGCTACACCTTC.

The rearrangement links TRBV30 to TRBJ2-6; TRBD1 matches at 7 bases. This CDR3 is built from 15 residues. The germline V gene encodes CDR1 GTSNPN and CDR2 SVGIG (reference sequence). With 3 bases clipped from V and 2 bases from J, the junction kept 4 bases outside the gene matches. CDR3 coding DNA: TGTGCCTGGAGGTTAGACAGGGCTGGGGCCAACGTCCTGACTTTC. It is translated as CAWRLDRAGANVLTF.

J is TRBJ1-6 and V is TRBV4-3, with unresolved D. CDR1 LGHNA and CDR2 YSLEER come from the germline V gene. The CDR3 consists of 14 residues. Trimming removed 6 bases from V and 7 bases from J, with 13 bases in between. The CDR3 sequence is CASSPRGGNSPLHF. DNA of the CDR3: TGCGCCAGCAGTCCCCGGGGAGGGAATTCACCCCTCCACTTT.

DNA of the CDR3: TGTGCCAGCAGTTATCGGGGGCTAGATTCACCCCTCCACTTT. The encoded protein is CASSYRGLDSPLHF. This chain uses TRBV6-6 with TRBJ1-6, with D maybe TRBD1 (6 bases). CDR3 size: 14 residues. Deletions cut 3 bases from V and 8 bases from J, with 11 bases between. The germline gives CDR1 MNHNY, CDR2 SVGAGI (reference sequence).

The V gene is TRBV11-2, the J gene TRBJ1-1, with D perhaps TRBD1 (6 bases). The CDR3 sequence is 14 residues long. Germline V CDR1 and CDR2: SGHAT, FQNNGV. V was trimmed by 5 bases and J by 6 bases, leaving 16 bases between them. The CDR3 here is CASSLQGVNPEAFF. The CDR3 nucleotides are TGTGCCAGCAGCCTACAGGGTGTCAATCCTGAAGCTTTCTTT.

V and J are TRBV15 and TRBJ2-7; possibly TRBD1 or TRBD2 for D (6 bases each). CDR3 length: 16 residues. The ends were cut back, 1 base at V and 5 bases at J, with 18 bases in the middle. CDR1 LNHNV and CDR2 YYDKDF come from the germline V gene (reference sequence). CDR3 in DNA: TGTGCCACCAGCAGAGCTGGTGGGTGGGGGGCGGACGAGCAGTACTTC. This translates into CATSRAGGWGADEQYF.

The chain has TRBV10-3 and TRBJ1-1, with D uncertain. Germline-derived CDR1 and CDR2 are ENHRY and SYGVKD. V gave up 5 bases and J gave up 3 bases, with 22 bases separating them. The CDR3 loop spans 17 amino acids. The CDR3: CAISKPLLPKAYTEAFF. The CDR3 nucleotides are TGTGCCATCAGTAAACCACTCCTCCCAAAGGCGTACACTGAAGCTTTCTTT.

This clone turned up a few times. The CDR3 region has the DNA TGTGCCAGCAGCCAATCTTGGACAGGGGTCTACGAGCAGTACTTC. It specifies CASSQSWTGVYEQYF. V is TRBV3-1 (or the pseudogene TRBV3-2) and J is TRBJ2-7; 9 bases align to TRBD1. With 2 bases clipped from V and 3 bases from J, the junction kept 5 bases outside the gene matches. Germline CDR1 LGHDT, CDR2 YNNKEL (reference sequence). This CDR3 contains 15 residues.

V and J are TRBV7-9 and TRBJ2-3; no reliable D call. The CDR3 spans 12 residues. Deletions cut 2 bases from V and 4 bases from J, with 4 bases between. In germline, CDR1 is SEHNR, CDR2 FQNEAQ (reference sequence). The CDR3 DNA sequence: TGTGCCAGCAGCTTATATTCAGATACGCAGTATTTT. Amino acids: CASSLYSDTQYF. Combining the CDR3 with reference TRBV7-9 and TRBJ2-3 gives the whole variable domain DTGVSQNPRHKITKRGQNVTFRCDPISEHNRLYWYRQTLGQGPEFLTYFQNEAQLEKSRLLSDRFSAERPKGSFSTLEIQRTEQGDSAMYLCASSLYSDTQYFGPGTRLTVL.

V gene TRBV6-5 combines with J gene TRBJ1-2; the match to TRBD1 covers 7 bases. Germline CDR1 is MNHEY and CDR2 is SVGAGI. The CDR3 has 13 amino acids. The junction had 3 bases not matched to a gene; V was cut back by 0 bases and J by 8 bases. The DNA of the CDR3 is TGTGCCAGCAGTTACTCACAGGGGAGCGGCTACACCTTC. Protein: CASSYSQGSGYTF.

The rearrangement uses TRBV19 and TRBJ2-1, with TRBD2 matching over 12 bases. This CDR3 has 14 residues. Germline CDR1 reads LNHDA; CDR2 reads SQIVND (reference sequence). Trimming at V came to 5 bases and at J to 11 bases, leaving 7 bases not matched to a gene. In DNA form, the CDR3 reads TGTGCCAGTAGTCTAACGGGACTAGCGGGCCAGCAGTTCTTC. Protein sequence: CASSLTGLAGQQFF.

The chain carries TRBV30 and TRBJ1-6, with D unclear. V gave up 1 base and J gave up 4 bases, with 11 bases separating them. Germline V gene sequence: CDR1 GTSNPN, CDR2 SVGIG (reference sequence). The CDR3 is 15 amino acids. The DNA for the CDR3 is TGTGCCTGGAGTGGCCTCGAAGAATATAATTCACCCCTCCACTTT. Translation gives CAWSGLEEYNSPLHF.

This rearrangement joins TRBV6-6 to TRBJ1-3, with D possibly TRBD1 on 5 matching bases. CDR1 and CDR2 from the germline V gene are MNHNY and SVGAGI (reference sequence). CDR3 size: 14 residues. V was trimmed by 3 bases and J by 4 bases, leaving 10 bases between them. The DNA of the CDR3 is TGTGCCAGCAGTTATCAAGGGGTGGGAAACACCATATATTTT. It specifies CASSYQGVGNTIYF.

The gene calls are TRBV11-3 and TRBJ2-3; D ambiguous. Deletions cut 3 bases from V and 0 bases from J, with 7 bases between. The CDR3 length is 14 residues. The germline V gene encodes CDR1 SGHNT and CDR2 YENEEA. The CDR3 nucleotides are TGTGCCAGCAGCTTTGCGGACAGCACAGATACGCAGTATTTT. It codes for CASSFADSTDTQYF.

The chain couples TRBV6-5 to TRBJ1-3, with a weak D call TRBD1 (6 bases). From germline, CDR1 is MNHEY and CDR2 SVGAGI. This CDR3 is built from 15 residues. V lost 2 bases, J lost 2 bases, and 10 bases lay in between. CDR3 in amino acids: CASSYGGQPGNTIYF. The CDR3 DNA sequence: TGTGCCAGCAGTTACGGAGGACAGCCTGGAAACACCATATATTTT.

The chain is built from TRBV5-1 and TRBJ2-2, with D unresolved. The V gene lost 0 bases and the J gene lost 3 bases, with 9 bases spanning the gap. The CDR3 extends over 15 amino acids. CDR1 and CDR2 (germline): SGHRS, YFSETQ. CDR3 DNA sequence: TGCGCCAGCAGCTTGGTCGCCTCATACACCGGGGAGCTGTTTTTT. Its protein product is CASSLVASYTGELFF. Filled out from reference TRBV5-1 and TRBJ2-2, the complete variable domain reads KAGVTQTPRYLIKTRGQQVTLSCSPISGHRSVSWYQQTPGQGLQFLFEYFSETQRNKGNFPGRFSGRQFSNSRSEMNVSTLELGDSALYLCASSLVASYTGELFFGEGSRLTVL.

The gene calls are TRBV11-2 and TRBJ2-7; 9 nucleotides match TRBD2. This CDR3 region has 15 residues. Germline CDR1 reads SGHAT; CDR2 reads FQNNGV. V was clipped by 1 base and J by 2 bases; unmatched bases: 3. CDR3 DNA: TGTGCCAGCAGCTTAGTCCCTAGCGGGGCCTACGAGCAGTACTTC. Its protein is CASSLVPSGAYEQYF.

CDR3: CASSQETRSRGSGYTF. In nucleotides, the CDR3 is TGTGCCAGCAGCCAAGAGACGCGTAGTCGGGGTAGTGGCTACACCTTC. The V gene is TRBV4-2, the J gene TRBJ1-2; D unclear. This CDR3 has 16 residues. Germline V gene data show CDR1 as LGHNA and CDR2 as YNFKEQ. The V end was cut by 0 bases, the J end by 7 bases, with 18 bases between.

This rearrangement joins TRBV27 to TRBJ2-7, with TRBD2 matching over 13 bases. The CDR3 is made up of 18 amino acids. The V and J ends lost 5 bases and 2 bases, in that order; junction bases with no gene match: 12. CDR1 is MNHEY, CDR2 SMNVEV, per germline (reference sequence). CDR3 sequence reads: CASSPKGLAGTRAYEQYF. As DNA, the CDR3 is TGTGCCAGCAGTCCCAAGGGACTAGCGGGGACACGCGCCTACGAGCAGTACTTC.

The CDR3 coding sequence is TGTGCCAGCAGCTTGGTAGGGTCCTACGAGCAGTACTTC. Translation gives CASSLVGSYEQYF. This rearrangement joins TRBV5-6 to TRBJ2-7; the D is unclear. Between the trimmed V and J ends, which lost 0 bases and 1 base, there was a span of 5 bases. CDR1 and CDR2 (germline): SGHDT, YYEEEE. This CDR3 comprises 13 residues.

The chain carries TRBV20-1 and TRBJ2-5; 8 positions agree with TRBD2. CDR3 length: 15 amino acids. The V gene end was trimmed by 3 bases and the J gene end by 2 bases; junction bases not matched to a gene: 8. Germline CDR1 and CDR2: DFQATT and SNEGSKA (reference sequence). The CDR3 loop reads CSASFAGGQQETQYF. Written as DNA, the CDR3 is TGCAGTGCTAGTTTTGCGGGGGGCCAACAAGAGACCCAGTACTTC.

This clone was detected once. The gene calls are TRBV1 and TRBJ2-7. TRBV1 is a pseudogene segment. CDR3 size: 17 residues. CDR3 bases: TGCACCAGCAGCCCCGCCCCGGAGGCAGGGCAGACCTACGAGCAGTACTTC. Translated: CTSSPAPEAGQTYEQYF.

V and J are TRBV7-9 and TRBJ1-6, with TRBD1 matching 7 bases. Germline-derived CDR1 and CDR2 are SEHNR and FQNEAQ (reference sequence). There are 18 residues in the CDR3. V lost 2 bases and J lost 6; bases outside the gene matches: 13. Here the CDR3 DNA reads TGTGCCAGCAGCTTACAACTTAGAGAGGACAGGATTAATTCACCCCTCCACTTT. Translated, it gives CASSLQLREDRINSPLHF. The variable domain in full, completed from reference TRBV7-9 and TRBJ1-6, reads DTGVSQNPRHKITKRGQNVTFRCDPISEHNRLYWYRQTLGQGPEFLTYFQNEAQLEKSRLLSDRFSAERPKGSFSTLEIQRTEQGDSAMYLCASSLQLREDRINSPLHFGNGTRLTVT.

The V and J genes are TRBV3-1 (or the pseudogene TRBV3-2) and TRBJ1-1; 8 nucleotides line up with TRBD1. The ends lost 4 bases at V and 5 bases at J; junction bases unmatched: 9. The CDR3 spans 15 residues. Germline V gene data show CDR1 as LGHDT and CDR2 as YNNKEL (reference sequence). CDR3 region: CASSPGRDRSTEAFF. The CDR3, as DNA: TGTGCCAGCAGCCCCGGGCGGGACAGGTCGACTGAAGCTTTCTTT.

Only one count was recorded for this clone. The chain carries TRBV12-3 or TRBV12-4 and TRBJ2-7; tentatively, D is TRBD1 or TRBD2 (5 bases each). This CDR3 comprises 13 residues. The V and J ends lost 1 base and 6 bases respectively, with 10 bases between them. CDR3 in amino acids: CASSLGDRFEQYF. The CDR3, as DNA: TGTGCCAGCAGTTTAGGGGACCGATTCGAGCAGTACTTC.